This T cell receptor (beta chain) was profiled in a study of prognosis after radiotherapy for stage I lung cancer (dated by TCRdb to the early 2020s). Turning to the overall study: Approximately 20 stage I NSCLC patients were enrolled in Nanjing, China, between early 2018 and 2019. Stage I lung tumors that were newly diagnosed and primary were found in approximately 15 patients, while about 5 patients had oligometastatic NSCLC after surgical resection of the primary tumor. Every patient was deemed medically inoperable, about a dozen because of comorbidities and over five because they refused surgery. The cohort comprised around 14 men and several women with a median age of around 70 years, ranging from about 53 to 90 years. Squamous cell carcinoma histology was identified in six or seven patients, and adenocarcinoma histology was identified in about a dozen patients. Using image-guided IMRT or VMAT, SBRT was delivered in 3 to 5 fractions at a biologically effective dose of at least 100 Gy. SBRT was not combined with any concurrent therapy in any patient. About 20% of the 19 patients developed distant metastases after SBRT, at a median of around seven months; the other 15 showed no significant progression. Peripheral blood TCR beta repertoires were profiled in stage I NSCLC patients before and after stereotactic body radiotherapy, and the study then linked these repertoires to distant failure. For each of the 20 or so patients, one blood sample was taken before SBRT and one after, so the study sequenced around 40 samples in total.

Two rounds of multiplex PCR were performed to amplify the TCR beta CDR3 region from genomic DNA. The first PCR round used primers specific to each TRBV and TRBJ gene, with sequences filed in Chinese patent CN105087789A. Universal primers were used in the second round of PCR. The Roche High Pure PCR Template Preparation Kit was used to extract genomic DNA from frozen PBMCs. Libraries were sequenced paired-end with 151 bp reads on an Illumina HiSeq 3000. Regarding the original processing steps: Raw reads lacking the multiplex PCR primer sequences were removed with CutAdapt. PEAR was used to merge high-quality paired reads into contigs. By alignment to reference sequences, MiXCR assigned TRB V, D and J gene segments to each contig. CDR3 sequences were clustered by base quality and sequence similarity to remove sequencing errors. Diversity was measured as Shannon entropy normalized by the natural log of productive TCR sequence number. Clonality was computed as one minus the ratio of Shannon entropy to the natural log of the number of unique clonotypes. The Youden index of ROC curves was used to select progression-free survival cut-offs for repertoire metrics, and analyses were performed in R 3.5.3. TCRdb reprocessing: public reads trimmed at Q25 with fastp, clones called with MiXCR, in-frame beta chains kept. All rows with the same CDR3 protein become a single entry with the most common DNA and genes. Clone size and V and J calls follow TCRdb, not the original study. The sample contains about 25,000 distinct CDR3 sequences, approximately 39% of them found a single time. The ten largest clones add up to 20% to 25% of the sample.

CDR1 and CDR2 are drawn from the germline V gene (reference sequence): DFQATT, SNEGSKA. V ends up 0 bases short and J 4 bases short, with an unmatched junction base count of 7. The CDR3 measures 15 amino acids from cysteine to phenylalanine. Only the CDR3 DNA stays, 45 bases, in frame from base 1. The paper as a whole reports these results and caveats: Unique TCR clone counts fell after SBRT (median about 10,000 before versus more than 6,500 after; Wilcoxon paired P=0.011). TRBV and TRBJ usage frequencies reportedly varied with metastasis status, involving two V genes at baseline and several V and two J genes after SBRT. No determination of tumor specificity was made for expanded TCR clones. Limitations of the study included a small cohort and short follow-up, and the study findings need independent validation. Post-SBRT Shannon entropy and its change from baseline were lower in patients who developed distant metastases; baseline Shannon entropy was not associated with metastases. No adjustment for multiple comparisons was applied to any of the reported P values.

No patient had a history of other malignancies or prior chemotherapy or radiotherapy, and all had node-negative disease on CT and PET/CT. At each of two time points, six milliliters of peripheral venous blood were collected into EDTA tubes. Ficoll-Paque Plus density-gradient centrifugation was used to isolate PBMCs. Right after collection, samples were placed at -80 degrees C and kept there until analysis. About this clonotype: It has no known antigen specificity. One base away there is no much larger clone; base qualities are not given.

Recombination joined TRBV20-1 with TRBJ1-1, with 8 bases in between that match TRBD1. Sequenced material: PBMCs, taken before or after stereotactic body radiation therapy (not recorded which). This sequence was found in a donor over 45 with non-small cell lung cancer. At the DNA level, the sequence is TGCAGTGCTAGAGATCTCAGGGGGCCTAGCACTGAAGCTTTCTTT. Its protein is CSARDLRGPSTEAFF.